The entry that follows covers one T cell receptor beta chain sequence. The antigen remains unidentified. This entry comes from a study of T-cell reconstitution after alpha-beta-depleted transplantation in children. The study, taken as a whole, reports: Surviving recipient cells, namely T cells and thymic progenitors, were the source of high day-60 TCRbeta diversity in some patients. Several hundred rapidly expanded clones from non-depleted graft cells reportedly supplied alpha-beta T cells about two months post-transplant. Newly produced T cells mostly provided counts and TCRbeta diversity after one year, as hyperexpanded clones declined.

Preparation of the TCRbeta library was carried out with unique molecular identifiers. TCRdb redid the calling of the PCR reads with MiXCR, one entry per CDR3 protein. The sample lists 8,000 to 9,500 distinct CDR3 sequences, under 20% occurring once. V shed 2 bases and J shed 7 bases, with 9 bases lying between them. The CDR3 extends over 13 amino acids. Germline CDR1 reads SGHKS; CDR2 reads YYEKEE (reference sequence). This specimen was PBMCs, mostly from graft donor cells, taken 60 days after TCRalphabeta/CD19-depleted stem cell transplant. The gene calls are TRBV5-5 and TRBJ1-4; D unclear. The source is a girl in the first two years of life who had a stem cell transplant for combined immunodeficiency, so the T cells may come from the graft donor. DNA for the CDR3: TGTGCCAGCAGCTTTCTGTGGGGTGAAAAACTGTTTTTT. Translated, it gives CASSFLWGEKLFF.